Each of the 27 T cell receptor beta chains below was sequenced from the same sample in a study of beta chain features in type 1 diabetes. Investigators reverse transcribed all isolated RNA, so they sequenced expressed TCRB transcripts. Generated by immunoSEQ multiplex PCR, the TCRdb table keeps only in-frame clones and is missing some. The sample has hundreds of thousands of clones; roughly a sixth are singletons. The sample was naive CD4+ T cells from blood. All receptors come from a woman between 18 and 30 years old in good health.

The J gene is TRBJ1-2, the V gene TRBV5-6; the D gene is possibly TRBD1 (5 bases). The ends were cut back, 0 bases at V and 5 bases at J, with 8 bases in the middle. The CDR3 covers 13 residues. Looked up from germline, CDR1 is SGHDT and CDR2 is YYEEEE. CDR3 sequence: CASSLVSGYGYTF. Written as DNA, the CDR3 is TGTGCCAGCAGCTTGGTGTCAGGGTATGGCTACACCTTC.

The chain carries TRBV7-9 and TRBJ1-2; 9 bases fit TRBD1. The germline gives CDR1 SEHNR, CDR2 FQNEAQ (reference sequence). The CDR3 spans 13 residues. The ends lost 5 bases at V and 10 bases at J; junction bases unmatched: 8. The CDR3 bases are TGTGCCAGCAGCGCCTGGGACAGGGTTGTCTACACCTTC. It yields the protein CASSAWDRVVYTF.

The V and J genes are TRBV28 and TRBJ2-1, with D maybe TRBD2 (5 bases). Trimming left V 2 bases short and J 2 bases short, with 10 bases between. CDR1 MDHEN and CDR2 SYDVKM come from the germline V gene. This CDR3 comprises 15 residues. The CDR3 loop is CASSLGPAAYNEQFF. In DNA form, the CDR3 reads TGTGCCAGCAGTTTAGGGCCAGCGGCCTACAATGAGCAGTTCTTC. Combining the CDR3 with reference TRBV28 and TRBJ2-1 gives the whole variable domain DVKVTQSSRYLVKRTGEKVFLECVQDMDHENMFWYRQDPGLGLRLIYFSYDVKMKEKGDIPEGYSVSREKKERFSLILESASTNQTSMYLCASSLGPAAYNEQFFGPGTRLTVL.

Turning to this clone: The junction and the germline gene differ at one end; a read error may be behind it. The chain joins TRBV11-2 to TRBJ2-7, with D tentatively TRBD1 (6 bases). The CDR3 contains 16 residues. In germline, CDR1 is SGHAT, CDR2 FQNNGV. The CDR3 region is CASRLDGRGKRYEQYF. CDR3 in DNA: TGTGCCAGCAGGTTAGACGGTAGGGGGAAGCGCTACGAGCAGTACTTC. The full variable domain, completed using reference TRBV11-2 and TRBJ2-7, is EAGVAQSPRYKIIEKRQSVAFWCNPISGHATLYWYQQILGQGPKLLIQFQNNGVVDDSQLPKDRFSAERLKGVDSTLKIQPAKLEDSAVYLCASRLDGRGKRYEQYFGPGTRLTVT.

This chain uses TRBV28 with TRBJ1-2; a possible D gene is TRBD1 (6 bases). The length of the CDR3 is 11 residues. Trimming cost V 8 bases and J 2 bases, with 6 bases left between them. The germline V gene encodes CDR1 MDHEN and CDR2 SYDVKM. The CDR3 nucleotides are TGTGCCAGCGGGACAAACTATGGCTACACCTTC. This codes for CASGTNYGYTF.

This clone was counted a few times. J is TRBJ2-1 and V is TRBV2; 7 bases line up with TRBD2. There are 15 residues in the CDR3. CDR1 SNHLY and CDR2 FYNNEI come from the germline V gene. Germline trimming cut 6 bases from V and 4 bases from J; bases unmatched to any gene: 9. Here the CDR3 DNA reads TGTGCCAGCAGGCGGGAGACCAGAGCTTACAATGAGCAGTTCTTC. Residues: CASRRETRAYNEQFF.

This chain's CDR3 is CASSAELAGGPFNEQFF. CDR3 coding DNA: TGTGCCAGCAGCGCCGAGTTAGCGGGAGGGCCTTTCAATGAGCAGTTCTTC. The chain links TRBV5-4 to TRBJ2-1; TRBD2 matches at 11 bases. The germline gives CDR1 SGHNT, CDR2 YYREEE (reference sequence). This CDR3 region has 17 residues. The V and J ends lost 4 bases and 6 bases, in that order; junction bases with no gene match: 12.

This chain connects TRBV27 to TRBJ1-1, with a possible D match to TRBD1 (6 bases). This CDR3 is 14 amino acids long. Deletions cut 3 bases from V and 2 bases from J, with 10 bases between. Germline values: CDR1 MNHEY, CDR2 SMNVEV (reference sequence). The CDR3 loop reads CASSFGQRNTEAFF. Written as DNA, the CDR3 is TGTGCCAGCAGTTTCGGACAGAGAAACACTGAAGCTTTCTTT.

This chain links TRBV2 with TRBJ1-2, with D maybe TRBD1 (6 bases). CDR1 is SNHLY, CDR2 FYNNEI, per germline. The CDR3 loop spans 12 amino acids. V lost 5 bases and J lost 7, with 11 bases in between. This CDR3 is CASSPSGVGYTF. The CDR3 region has the DNA TGTGCCAGCAGTCCGTCAGGGGTTGGCTACACCTTC.

The rearrangement joins TRBV2 to TRBJ2-7; weak D call: TRBD2 (5 bases). Germline-derived CDR1 and CDR2 are SNHLY and FYNNEI. Trimming took off 7 bases at V and 7 bases at J, with 11 bases between the two ends. This CDR3 region has 11 residues. The CDR3 here is CASTPGWEQYF. DNA for the CDR3: TGTGCCAGCACTCCGGGGTGGGAGCAGTACTTC.

CDR3 sequence: CASSILPGSGDNEQFF. CDR3 DNA sequence: TGTGCCAGTAGTATCCTGCCAGGGTCCGGAGATAATGAGCAGTTCTTC. The chain employs TRBV19 and TRBJ2-1; tentatively, D is TRBD1 (5 bases). V was shortened by 3 bases and J by 7 bases, with 19 bases between the two germline ends. The CDR3 has 16 amino acids. CDR1 is LNHDA, CDR2 SQIVND, per germline (reference sequence).

The V and J genes are TRBV4-2 and TRBJ1-4; D unclear. The V and J ends lost 0 bases and 10 bases respectively, with 9 bases between them. This CDR3 has 13 residues. Per germline, CDR1 LGHNA and CDR2 YNFKEQ. In DNA, the CDR3 is TGTGCCAGCAGCCAAGATGAAGTTGCAAAACTGTTTTTT. Translating gives CASSQDEVAKLFF.

The sample holds a few counts of this clone. Here the CDR3 reads CASSQSTSPGELFF. Written as DNA, the CDR3 is TGTGCCAGCAGCCAGTCGACTAGTCCCGGGGAGCTGTTTTTT. V is TRBV16 and J is TRBJ2-2, with D tentatively TRBD2 (6 bases). The CDR3 covers 14 residues. V lost 3 bases and J lost 6, with 11 bases in between. The germline V gene encodes CDR1 KGHSY and CDR2 FQNENV.

The chain recombines TRBV11-2 with TRBJ1-1; D gene uncertain. Trimming stripped 6 bases from V and 3 bases from J, with 8 bases between. This CDR3 is 12 amino acids long. CDR1 is SGHAT, CDR2 FQNNGV, per germline. CDR3 DNA sequence: TGTGCCAGCAGTCGGATGTACACTGAAGCTTTCTTT. It specifies CASSRMYTEAFF.

Written as DNA, the CDR3 is TGTGCCAGCAGCTTAGGGGACAGTTACTACAATGAGCAGTTCTTC. Protein: CASSLGDSYYNEQFF. The J gene is TRBJ2-1, the V gene TRBV11-3, with TRBD1 identical over 7 bases. Germline loops: CDR1 SGHNT, CDR2 YENEEA. CDR3 size: 15 residues. With 1 base clipped from V and 3 bases from J, the junction kept 3 bases outside the gene matches. The variable domain in full, with the rest retrieved from reference TRBV11-3 and TRBJ2-1, is EAGVVQSPRYKIIEKKQPVAFWCNPISGHNTLYWYLQNLGQGPELLIRYENEEAVDDSQLPKDRFSAERLKGVDSTLKIQPAELGDSAVYLCASSLGDSYYNEQFFGPGTRLTVL.

This clone came up once. The chain carries TRBV28 and TRBJ2-7; 14 positions match TRBD2. CDR1 and CDR2 from the germline V gene are MDHEN and SYDVKM. CDR3 size: 15 residues. Trimming cost V 2 bases and J 5 bases; bases outside gene matches: 2. The CDR3 sequence is CASSLGTSGSHEQYF. The CDR3 DNA reads TGTGCCAGCAGTTTAGGGACTAGCGGGAGCCACGAGCAGTACTTC.

This clone was detected a few times. This rearrangement joins TRBV9 to TRBJ2-1; D is possibly TRBD1 (6 bases). V shed 1 base and J shed 10 bases, with 15 bases lying between them. This CDR3 spans 14 amino acids. CDR1 and CDR2 (germline): SGDLS, YYNGEE. The CDR3 coding sequence is TGTGCCAGCAGCGTACGGGACACGTCTGCCGAGCAGTTCTTC. Translation: CASSVRDTSAEQFF.

Here the CDR3 DNA reads TGTGCCAGCAGCCGAGACAGGGGGACAGATACGCAGTATTTT. The encoded protein is CASSRDRGTDTQYF. The chain recombines TRBV9 with TRBJ2-3; 9 nucleotides align to TRBD1. Germline V gene data show CDR1 as SGDLS and CDR2 as YYNGEE. The V segment lost 4 bases and the J segment 3 bases; nucleotides outside the gene matches: 3. This CDR3 spans 14 amino acids.

This clone has a handful of counts. V usage is TRBV6-5 and J usage is TRBJ2-3; a weak D match, TRBD2 (6 bases). The CDR3 sequence is 15 residues long. Germline V gene lookup returns CDR1 MNHEY and CDR2 SVGAGI. V was cut by 6 bases and J by 2 bases, with 15 bases left in between. The CDR3 sequence: CASSPSDYHTDTQYF. CDR3 in DNA: TGTGCCAGCAGCCCTAGCGACTATCACACAGATACGCAGTATTTT.

This clone turned up a few times. The chain employs TRBV6-6 and TRBJ2-5; D is unresolved. This CDR3 region has 13 residues. V was trimmed by 5 bases and J by 4 bases, leaving 11 bases between them. Germline CDR1 reads MNHNY; CDR2 reads SVGAGI (reference sequence). The CDR3 DNA reads as TGTGCCAGCAGTGGGTGGGTCACAGAGACCCAGTACTTC. This translates into CASSGWVTETQYF.

This clone was recorded a few times. This chain uses TRBV18 with TRBJ1-2; 8 bases line up with TRBD1. V dropped 8 bases and J dropped 5; count of bases not matched to a gene: 7. The CDR3 contains 13 residues. CDR1 and CDR2 (germline): KGHSH, LQKENI. The CDR3 protein is CASGRDRTYGYTF. The CDR3 DNA follows: TGTGCCAGCGGCCGGGACAGGACGTATGGCTACACCTTC.

This clone was detected only a few times. The rearrangement joins TRBV19 to TRBJ1-4, with 8 bases matching TRBD1. Germline CDR1 is LNHDA and CDR2 is SQIVND (reference sequence). The CDR3 extends over 14 amino acids. V trimming: 5 bases; J trimming: 8 bases; junction bases outside the gene matches: 7. CDR3 nucleotide sequence: TGTGCCAGTAGTCCTCGACAGGGGAGGGAAAAACTGTTTTTT. Protein product: CASSPRQGREKLFF.

CDR3 DNA sequence: TGTGCCAGCCGGGACTACCAACAAGAGACCCAGTACTTC. Residues: CASRDYQQETQYF. This chain uses TRBV28 with TRBJ2-5, with 7 bases fitting TRBD2. Germline CDR1 is MDHEN and CDR2 is SYDVKM. The CDR3 is made up of 13 amino acids. V gave up 8 bases and J gave up 2 bases; unmatched junction bases: 5.

This clone occurred once. The genes are TRBV9 and TRBJ1-1; D uncertain. The CDR3 has 12 amino acids. Trimming shortened V by 5 bases and J by 10 bases, and 15 bases separated the two germline ends. The germline V gene encodes CDR1 SGDLS and CDR2 YYNGEE. The CDR3 here is CASRDGRGVAFF. CDR3 nucleotides: TGTGCCAGCAGGGATGGTCGTGGGGTAGCTTTCTTT.

The rearrangement links TRBV6-5 to TRBJ2-5, with D possibly matching TRBD1 (5 bases). Germline values: CDR1 MNHEY, CDR2 SVGAGI. The CDR3 runs to 15 residues. V lost 2 bases, J lost 4 bases, and 14 bases lay in between. The CDR3 nucleotides are TGTGCCAGCAGTTACGGAGATAGGGGTGGAGAGACCCAGTACTTC. This gives the protein CASSYGDRGGETQYF.

The gene calls are TRBV27 and TRBJ2-2; the match to TRBD2 covers 11 bases. Germline values: CDR1 MNHEY, CDR2 SMNVEV (reference sequence). V dropped 6 bases and J dropped 5; count of bases not matched to a gene: 14. CDR3 length equals 18 residues. CDR3 region: CASSETGSGRALTGELFF. CDR3 bases: TGTGCCAGCAGCGAAACCGGTAGCGGGAGGGCCTTGACCGGGGAGCTGTTTTTT.

This clone showed up just a few times. Different DNA sequences within this sample yield the same CDR3. The chain has TRBV28 and TRBJ1-2, with unresolved D. Trimming took 2 bases from V and 4 from J, leaving 8 bases between them. CDR3 length equals 13 residues. CDR1 MDHEN and CDR2 SYDVKM come from the germline V gene. The CDR3 sequence: CASSLSRGYGYTF. DNA of the CDR3: TGTGCCAGCAGTTTAAGCCGGGGCTATGGCTACACCTTC.